This TCR beta chain was profiled in a study of shared clonotypes between healthy human individuals. Participating donors were healthy, HIV-negative adults free of recent acute infections or vaccinations. This clone was seen a handful of times. This CDR3 is built from 14 residues. Germline CDR1 reads MGHRA; CDR2 reads YSYEKL. J lost 5 bases, V lost 3 bases, and 4 bases had no gene match. PCR replicates performed on unsorted PBMC used approximately 300 ng DNA, around 33,000 T cell genomes. Produced via immunoSEQ multiplex PCR; TCRdb's table is partial and in-frame only. The repertoire holds approximately 510,000 clones, with more than 65% as singletons.

Source material: PBMCs. This sequence originates from a woman aged 40 to 55 in good health. Some clones in this sample may be carry-over from other donors' samples. The rearrangement joins TRBV4-1 to TRBJ1-5, with 7 bases aligning to TRBD1. CDR3 sequence (DNA): TGCGCCAGCAGCCAGAGACAGGGCCATCAGCCCCAGCATTTT. Protein sequence: CASSQRQGHQPQHF.